The subject of this entry is one T cell receptor (beta chain). No antigen is known for it. Donors showed nominal health when sampled, although they likely had unrecorded immune exposures. This specimen belongs to a study of cytomegalovirus exposure and HLA in healthy donors. Study-wide points: Judged likely to be a sequencing artifact was a cluster of highly shared sequence variants. Across donors, most TCRs were seen rarely, yet some public ones were widespread. A few of the chains that were CMV-associated were confirmed in vitro to be specific for CMV antigens.

Primers included in the PCR were 60 Vbeta and 13 Jbeta primers. Only in-frame clones appear in the TCRdb table, and some are missing; sequencing was by immunoSEQ multiplex PCR. The sample has 150,000 to 200,000 clones; about 80% are singletons. V was cut by 7 bases and J by 7 bases, with 15 bases left in between. Germline CDR1 is SGDLS and CDR2 is YYNGEE. CDR3 length: 14 amino acids. Sequenced: PBMCs. This chain links TRBV9 with TRBJ1-6, with D hard to call. The receptor was isolated from a man in his forties or fifties in good health and CMV-seropositive. The CDR3 protein is CASGTGSGNSPLHF. The CDR3 coding sequence is TGTGCCAGCGGAACGGGAAGTGGGAATTCACCCCTCCACTTT.